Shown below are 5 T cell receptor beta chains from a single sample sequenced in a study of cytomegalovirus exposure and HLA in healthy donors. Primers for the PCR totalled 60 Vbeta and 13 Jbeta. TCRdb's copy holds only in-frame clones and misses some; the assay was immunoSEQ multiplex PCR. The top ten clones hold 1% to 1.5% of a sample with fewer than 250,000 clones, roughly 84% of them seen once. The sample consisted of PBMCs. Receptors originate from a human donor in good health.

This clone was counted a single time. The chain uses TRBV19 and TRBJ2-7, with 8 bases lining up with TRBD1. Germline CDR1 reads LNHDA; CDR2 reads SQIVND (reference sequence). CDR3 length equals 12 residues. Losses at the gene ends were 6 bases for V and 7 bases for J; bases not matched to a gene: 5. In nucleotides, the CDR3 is TGTGCCAGTAGCAAGGACAGGGAGGAGCAGTACTTC. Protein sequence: CASSKDREEQYF. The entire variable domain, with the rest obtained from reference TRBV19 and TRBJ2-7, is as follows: DGGITQSPKYLFRKEGQNVTLSCEQNLNHDAMYWYRQDPGQGLRLIYYSQIVNDFQKGDIAEGYSVSREKKESFPLTVTSAQKNPTAFYLCASSKDREEQYFGPGTRLTVT.

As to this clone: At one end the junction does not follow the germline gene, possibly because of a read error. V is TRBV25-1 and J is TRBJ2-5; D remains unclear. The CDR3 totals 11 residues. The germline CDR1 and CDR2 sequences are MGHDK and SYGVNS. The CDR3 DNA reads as TGCGTGGTGCAGTTTCAAGAGACCCAGTACTTC. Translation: CVVQFQETQYF.

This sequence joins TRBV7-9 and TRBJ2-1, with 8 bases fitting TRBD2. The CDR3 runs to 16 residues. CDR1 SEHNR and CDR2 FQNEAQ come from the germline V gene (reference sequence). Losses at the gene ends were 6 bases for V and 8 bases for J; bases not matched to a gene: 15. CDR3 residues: CASRHPTSGAYDEQFF. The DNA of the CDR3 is TGTGCCAGCAGACACCCCACTAGCGGAGCGTATGATGAGCAGTTCTTC.

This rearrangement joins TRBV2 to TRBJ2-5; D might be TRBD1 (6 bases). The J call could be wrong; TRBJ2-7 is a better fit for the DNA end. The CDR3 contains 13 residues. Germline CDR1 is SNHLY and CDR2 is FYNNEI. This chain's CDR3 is CASSGDTYYEQYF. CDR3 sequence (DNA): TGTGCCAGCAGTGGGGACACCTACTACGAGCAGTACTTC.

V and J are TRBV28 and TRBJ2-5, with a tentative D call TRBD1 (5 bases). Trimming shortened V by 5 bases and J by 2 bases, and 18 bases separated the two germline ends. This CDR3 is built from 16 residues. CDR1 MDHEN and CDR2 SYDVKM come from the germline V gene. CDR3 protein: CASSLADTTVQETQYF. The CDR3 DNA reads TGTGCCAGCAGTCTCGCAGACACGACAGTACAAGAGACCCAGTACTTC.